A selection of T cell receptor beta chains follows, all from one sample in a study of blood T cell repertoires in COVID-19. Libraries were prepared by immunoSEQ multiplex PCR; TCRdb keeps only in-frame clonotypes and omits some of them. This repertoire shows 91,000 or so clones, about 86% found once; its top ten account for around 13%. Sequencing input: peripheral blood. These receptors all come from a woman aged 55 to 70 in a cohort sampled during active or convalescent COVID-19. Each CDR3 is given with its conserved first and last residue. A D gene is named only where the DNA matches it firmly. The size entry is marked missing in some rows and otherwise reads once, few, many or a size class.

>TRBV7-8|.|16|TRBJ2-1|TRBD2
TGTGCCAGCAGCTTGAGGACTAGCGGGAGAGCGAATGAGCAGTTCTTC
CASSLRTSGRANEQFF
>TRBV6-5|.|14|TRBJ1-5|.
TGTGCCAGCAGTTACCGCAGGGGCGATCAGCCCCAGCATTTT
CASSYRRGDQPQHF
>TRBV30|.|17|TRBJ1-2|.
TGTGCCTGGAGGGGCCTCTCGCGGGAAGCCGCGTTTTATGGCTACACCTTC
CAWRGLSREAAFYGYTF
>TRBV27|.|16|TRBJ2-3|TRBD2
TGTGCCAGCAGTCCCAAGCGGGGGGGCCTCGCAGATACGCAGTATTTT
CASSPKRGGLADTQYF
>TRBV27|few|11|TRBJ1-2|TRBD1
TGTGCCAGTCGGACAGGGTTAGGCTACACCTTC
CASRTGLGYTF
>TRBV14|.|13|TRBJ2-1|.
TGTGCCAGCAGCAAAGAGGCTCTAGCGAAGCAGTTCTTC
CASSKEALAKQFF
>TRBV5-6|.|14|TRBJ2-7|TRBD2
TGTGCCAGCAGCAGCGGGACTAGTGTATACGAGCAGTACTTC
CASSSGTSVYEQYF
>TRBV5-1|.|18|TRBJ2-2|.
TGCGCCAGCAGCTTCCCAGACAACGAAGCATCGAACACCGGGGAGCTGTTTTTT
CASSFPDNEASNTGELFF
>TRBV7-3|.|15|TRBJ2-5|TRBD2
TGTGCCAGCAGCTTGTTCGGGGGGGCCGGAGAGACCCAGTACTTC
CASSLFGGAGETQYF
>TRBV7-7|.|12|TRBJ2-5|.
TGTGCTAGCAGCAAGTCCGGGGAGACCCAGTACTTC
CASSKSGETQYF
>TRBV4-1|few|17|TRBJ1-1|.
TGCGCCAGCAGCCAAGATGGACTCGGTACTATGAACACTGAAGCTTTCTTT
CASSQDGLGTMNTEAFF
>TRBV24-1|.|15|TRBJ2-1|TRBD2
TGTGCCACCAGTAAAGGGACTAGCGCTGGCAATGAGCAGTTCTTC
CATSKGTSAGNEQFF
>TRBV7-2|.|15|TRBJ1-1|.
TGTGCCAGCAGCTTAGGGCCGGGATCGGACACTGAAGCTTTCTTT
CASSLGPGSDTEAFF
>TRBV7-2|.|14|TRBJ1-2|.
TGTGCCAGCAGCTTAGAGCTCCGCATTTATGGCTACACCTTC
CASSLELRIYGYTF
>TRBV19|once|16|TRBJ2-1|TRBD2
TGTGCCAGTAGTTCGGGGACTAGCGGGAGGGCCGTTGAGCAGTTCTTC
CASSSGTSGRAVEQFF
>TRBV28|.|14|TRBJ2-7|TRBD1
TGTGCCAGTGAAAGGGGGCGAACCTTTTACGAGCAGTACTTC
CASERGRTFYEQYF
>TRBV9|.|15|TRBJ1-4|.
TGTGCCAGCAGCGTAGGGAGTTTAGCTAATGAAAAACTGTTTTTT
CASSVGSLANEKLFF
>TRBV19|.|16|TRBJ2-5|.
TGTGCCAGTAGTATAGATGCGGCGGGGCCCAAAGAGACCCAGTACTTC
CASSIDAAGPKETQYF
>TRBV3-1/TRBV3-2|.|14|TRBJ2-5|.
TGTGCCAGCAGCCAAGATGGGGGCGGGGGGACCCAGTACTTC
CASSQDGGGGTQYF
>TRBV27|.|14|TRBJ1-6|.
TGTGCCAGCAGTTTTCGGGGGAATAATTCACCCCTCCACTTT
CASSFRGNNSPLHF
>TRBV3-1/TRBV3-2|few|16|TRBJ2-2|TRBD2
TGTGCCAGCAGTCTTACTAGCGGGAGGAACACCGGGGAGCTGTTTTTT
CASSLTSGRNTGELFF
>TRBV27|.|15|TRBJ1-5|.
TGTGCTCCTGACAGGCGAACTTATAGCAATCAGCCCCAGCATTTT
CAPDRRTYSNQPQHF
>TRBV7-8|.|15|TRBJ1-4|TRBD1
TGTGCCAGCAGCCCGAGGGGACAGGGATGGAGAAAACTGTTTTTT
CASSPRGQGWRKLFF
>TRBV29-1|.|14|TRBJ2-5|TRBD2
TGCAGCAGCTACGGGACTAGGGATTGGGAGACCCAGTACTTC
CSSYGTRDWETQYF
>TRBV3-1/TRBV3-2|.|16|TRBJ1-3|TRBD1
TGTGCCAGCAGCTCCTCGGACAGGGGCCCTGGAAACACCATATATTTT
CASSSSDRGPGNTIYF
>TRBV20-1|.|11|TRBJ2-7|TRBD2
TGCAGTGCTAGCGGGAGGTACGAGCAGTACTTC
CSASGRYEQYF
>TRBV27|.|14|TRBJ2-7|.
TGTGCCAGCAGTTTAGAGGGTCTTTCGTACGAGCAGTACTTC
CASSLEGLSYEQYF